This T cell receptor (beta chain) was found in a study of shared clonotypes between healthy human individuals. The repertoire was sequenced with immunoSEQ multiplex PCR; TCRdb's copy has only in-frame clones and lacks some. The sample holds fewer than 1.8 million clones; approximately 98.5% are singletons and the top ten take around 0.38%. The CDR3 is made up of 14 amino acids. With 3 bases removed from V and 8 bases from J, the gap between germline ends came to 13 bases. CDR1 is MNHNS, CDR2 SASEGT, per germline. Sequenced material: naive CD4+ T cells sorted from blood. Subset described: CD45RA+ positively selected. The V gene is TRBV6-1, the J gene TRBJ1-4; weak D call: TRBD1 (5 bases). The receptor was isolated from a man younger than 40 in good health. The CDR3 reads CASSDPGLGEKLFF. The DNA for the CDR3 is TGTGCCAGCAGTGACCCGGGGCTAGGGGAAAAACTGTTTTTT.